One and the same sample provided the 4 T cell receptor beta chains below, sequenced in a study of beta chain features in type 1 diabetes. Study-wide results and limits: Shortening of TCRB CDR3s, moderate but significant, appeared in all four CD4+ subsets of Type 1 diabetes patients.

These receptors are not linked to any known antigen. TCRB transcripts that were expressed got sequenced, as all of the isolated RNA had been reverse transcribed. Using immunoSEQ multiplex PCR, the repertoire was profiled, and TCRdb retains in-frame clones only, with some absent. The sample consists of more than 250,000 clones, roughly 22% of them appearing once. The material sequenced was naive CD4+ T cells from blood. All receptors come from a woman in her thirties or forties with type 1 diabetes.

The rearrangement uses TRBV4-2 and TRBJ2-2; 8 positions match TRBD1. The J segment lost 3 bases and the V segment lost 5 bases, leaving 5 bases of the junction unmatched. From germline, CDR1 is LGHNA and CDR2 YNFKEQ. The CDR3 loop spans 15 amino acids. CDR3 in DNA: TGTGCCAGCAGCACGGACAGGGAGGACACCGGGGAGCTGTTTTTT. Translating it yields CASSTDREDTGELFF.

V gene TRBV5-6 combines with J gene TRBJ1-2; TRBD1 might be the D (6 bases). V lost 5 bases, J lost 8 bases, and 16 bases lay in between. Per germline, CDR1 SGHDT and CDR2 YYEEEE. The CDR3 sequence is 13 residues long. The DNA for the CDR3 is TGTGCCAGCAGGTTTCAGGGGACATGGGGCTACACCTTC. It specifies CASRFQGTWGYTF.

This clone was picked up a small number of times. This rearrangement joins TRBV9 to TRBJ2-3; D unclear. V was clipped by 2 bases and J by 2 bases, with 9 bases between them. The CDR3 length is 14 residues. Germline lookup yields CDR1 SGDLS and CDR2 YYNGEE. CDR3 sequence reads: CASSVRTVTDTQYF. In DNA form, the CDR3 reads TGTGCCAGCAGCGTTCGCACAGTCACAGATACGCAGTATTTT.

The rearrangement uses TRBV7-2 and TRBJ2-7; tentative D call: TRBD2 (6 bases). The CDR3 consists of 15 residues. Trimming removed 5 bases at V and 2 bases at J, with 16 bases between. Germline loops: CDR1 SGHTA, CDR2 FQGNSA. CDR3 bases: TGTGCCAGCAGCCTAGGGGCTAGCGTACCCTACGAGCAGTACTTC. Encoded protein: CASSLGASVPYEQYF.